The 12 T cell receptor beta chains in this list originate from one sample, sequenced in a study of CD8+CD57+ T cells in acquired aplastic anemia. Profiling of TCR beta VDJ combinations and CDR3 sequences used genomic DNA as template. In TCRdb, the reads were re-called with MiXCR into one record per CDR3 protein. The sample has hundreds of thousands of distinct CDR3 sequences, about two thirds seen once. Sequenced input: sorted CD4+, CD8+, or CD8+CD57+ T cells (not recorded which) from PBMCs. The source is a human donor in good health, serving as a control.

This clonotype occurred many times. The CDR3 nucleotides are TGTGCCAGTAGTATAGTCAAGACAGGGTCAGAGACCCAGTACTTC. As protein: CASSIVKTGSETQYF. The chain employs TRBV19 and TRBJ2-5, with 7 positions matching TRBD1. The CDR3 totals 15 residues. Germline CDR1 and CDR2: LNHDA and SQIVND (reference sequence). V lost 1 base and J lost 4; bases outside the gene matches: 6. Drawing the rest from reference TRBV19 and TRBJ2-5, the complete variable domain is DGGITQSPKYLFRKEGQNVTLSCEQNLNHDAMYWYRQDPGQGLRLIYYSQIVNDFQKGDIAEGYSVSREKKESFPLTVTSAQKNPTAFYLCASSIVKTGSETQYFGPGTRLLVL.

This clonotype was observed once. The rearrangement joins TRBV20-1 to TRBJ1-2; no definite D call. V was shortened by 3 bases and J by 6 bases, with 17 bases between the two germline ends. The germline gives CDR1 DFQATT, CDR2 SNEGSKA (reference sequence). This CDR3 is built from 14 residues. The CDR3 region is CSASGVANTDGYTF. Written as DNA, the CDR3 is TGCAGTGCTAGTGGTGTAGCGAACACTGATGGCTACACCTTC.

This chain uses TRBV7-3 with TRBJ1-2; no firm D call. The ends were cut back, 7 bases at V and 0 bases at J, with 6 bases in the middle. The germline V gene has CDR1 SGHTA and CDR2 FQGTGA. This CDR3 has 12 amino acids. The CDR3 DNA reads TGTGCCAGCACAGCCCCTAACTATGGCTACACCTTC. Its translation: CASTAPNYGYTF.

As concerns this clonotype: The limits of the CDR3 on the DNA are not certain, so only TCRdb's listed CDR3 is given. The chain employs TRBV7-6 and TRBJ2-1; the table gives TRBD2 as D, unverified against the DNA. Ends included, the CDR3 has 16 residues. Germline V lookup: CDR1 SGHVS, CDR2 FNYEAQ. CDR3 sequence: CASSSSGERFFGEQFF.

V usage is TRBV9 and J usage is TRBJ2-7; D possibly matches TRBD1 or TRBD2 (6 bases each). Trimming cost V 2 bases and J 7 bases, with 13 bases left between them. This CDR3 region has 13 residues. Germline CDR1 and CDR2: SGDLS and YYNGEE. The CDR3 sequence: CASSVAGGLEQYF. The CDR3, as DNA: TGTGCCAGCAGCGTGGCCGGGGGCCTGGAGCAGTACTTC.

This chain links TRBV7-2 with TRBJ1-5, with D tentatively TRBD1 (5 bases). The CDR3 runs to 14 residues. Per the germline V gene, CDR1 is SGHTA and CDR2 is FQGNSA. With 6 bases removed from V and 14 bases from J, the gap between germline ends came to 23 bases. In DNA form, the CDR3 reads TGTGCCAGCAGTGAACTTGGGGCACACCAGCCTGAGCATTTT. It codes for CASSELGAHQPEHF.

Points on this clonotype: At one boundary the junction diverges from the germline segment, which might be a read error. This chain uses TRBV5-5 with TRBJ2-1, with 7 bases that match TRBD2. This CDR3 is 17 amino acids long. CDR1 is SGHKS, CDR2 YYEKEE, per germline (reference sequence). CDR3 DNA: TGTGCCACCAGCTGGGGGGGGGGGGGGGACGTTGTGGATGAGCAGTTCTTC. Translation: CATSWGGGGDVVDEQFF.

This clonotype was counted at least ten times. The chain has TRBV19 and TRBJ1-4; 8 bases fit TRBD1. This CDR3 spans 16 amino acids. CDR1 is LNHDA and CDR2 is SQIVND in the germline V gene (reference sequence). With V trimmed by 0 bases and J by 6 bases, 6 bases remained unmatched. CDR3 nucleotide sequence: TGTGCCAGTAGTATAGAACCTGGGACAGGAGATGAAAAACTGTTTTTT. This encodes CASSIEPGTGDEKLFF.

The V and J genes are TRBV9 and TRBJ1-5, with D perhaps TRBD1 (5 bases). The germline V and J ends were trimmed by 4 bases and 9 bases, with 17 bases remaining between them. This CDR3 spans 14 amino acids. Germline V gene lookup returns CDR1 SGDLS and CDR2 YYNGEE. The CDR3 spells CASSRSGTGPPQHF. The DNA for the CDR3 is TGTGCCAGCAGCCGCTCGGGTACAGGTCCGCCCCAGCATTTT. Based on the CDR3 plus reference TRBV9 and TRBJ1-5, the full variable domain is DSGVTQTPKHLITATGQRVTLRCSPRSGDLSVYWYQQSLDQGLQFLIQYYNGEERAKGNILERFSAQQFPDLHSELNLSSLELGDSALYFCASSRSGTGPPQHFGDGTRLSIL.

About this clonotype: The conserved phenylalanine or tryptophan normally closing the CDR3 is absent here, so this likely arose from a read error. No DNA is shown, since the ends of the CDR3 on it are uncertain; the CDR3 is the one TCRdb lists. Here the CDR3 reads CASSLIRAVLRAG. The V and J genes are TRBV7-2 and TRBJ1-2; whether TRBD1, the table's D call, matches the DNA was not checked. The CDR3 contains 13 residues when both ends are counted. Germline V CDR1 and CDR2: SGHTA, FQGNSA.

The V call is TRBV14, the J call TRBJ2-5; the D call may be TRBD1 or TRBD2 (6 bases each). Germline V gene lookup returns CDR1 SGHDN and CDR2 FVKESK. V dropped 1 base and J dropped 11 bases, with 11 bases sitting between them. The CDR3 length is 12 residues. The CDR3 DNA is TGTGCCAGCAGCCAAGGGAGGGACACTCAGTACTTC. This translates into CASSQGRDTQYF.

The rearrangement links TRBV12-3 or TRBV12-4 to TRBJ2-5; TRBD2 is a possible D gene (7 bases). CDR3 length: 15 amino acids. V dropped 6 bases and J dropped 1 base, with 15 bases sitting between them. CDR3 protein: CASSSLRGAQETQYF. In DNA form, the CDR3 reads TGTGCCAGCAGCAGTCTACGGGGGGCCCAAGAGACCCAGTACTTC.